This passage covers 4 T cell receptor beta chains from one sample sequenced in a study of shared clonotypes between healthy human individuals. Using immunoSEQ multiplex PCR, the repertoire was profiled, and TCRdb retains in-frame clones only, with some absent. The sample has roughly 500,000 clones, 79% seen once. Sequences were obtained from PBMCs. All receptors derive from a woman between 35 and 50 years old in good health. Some clones in this sample may be carry-over from other donors' samples.

The rearrangement links TRBV28 to TRBJ2-2, with D perhaps TRBD1 or TRBD2 (6 bases each). V was cut by 4 bases and J by 6 bases, with 12 bases left in between. Looked up from germline, CDR1 is MDHEN and CDR2 is SYDVKM. The CDR3 totals 14 residues. The CDR3 coding sequence is TGTGCCAGCAGTTGGGGGGCCTCGGCCGGGGAGCTGTTTTTT. Its protein product is CASSWGASAGELFF.

The chain employs TRBV7-2 and TRBJ2-1; D might be TRBD2 (5 bases). The CDR3 has 15 amino acids. V dropped 6 bases and J dropped 0 bases, with 12 bases sitting between them. CDR1 and CDR2 (germline): SGHTA, FQGNSA. CDR3 DNA: TGTGCCAGCAGGTTGCTAGCTGACTCCTACAATGAGCAGTTCTTC. This codes for CASRLLADSYNEQFF.

The chain employs TRBV7-9 and TRBJ1-1; 10 bases match TRBD1. Germline V gene sequence: CDR1 SEHNR, CDR2 FQNEAQ (reference sequence). Losses at the gene ends were 5 bases for V and 2 bases for J; bases not matched to a gene: 8. The CDR3 consists of 16 residues. CDR3 amino acids: CASSMGQGLVNTEAFF. In DNA form, the CDR3 reads TGTGCCAGCAGCATGGGACAGGGGTTGGTTAACACTGAAGCTTTCTTT.

The chain links TRBV14 to TRBJ2-1; TRBD1 aligns across 8 bases. The junction had 7 bases not matched to a gene; V was cut back by 2 bases and J by 1 base. CDR1 and CDR2 from the germline V gene are SGHDN and FVKESK. The length of the CDR3 is 17 residues. In DNA, the CDR3 is TGTGCCAGCAGCCAAAACAGGGGGAGGTGGTCCTACAATGAGCAGTTCTTC. As protein: CASSQNRGRWSYNEQFF.